The table lists the clone carrying this T cell receptor beta chain with a count of one. As yet, its antigen is unknown. The source of the sample is a study of cytomegalovirus exposure and HLA in healthy donors. General study findings and limits: It was likely that a cluster of highly shared sequence variants was a sequencing artifact. The study found most TCR sequences rare, yet found some public TCRs in many donors. Looking again later, the authors saw that most CMV-associated TCR beta chains seemed HLA-restricted. Clonal expansion, a later analysis showed, was greater in HLA-associated TCR beta chains than in equally common others.

The CDR3 contains 20 residues. The V end lost 6 bases, the J end lost 5 bases, and 35 bases lay between the germline ends. From germline, CDR1 is SNHLY and CDR2 FYNNEI. 13 Jbeta primers and 60 Vbeta primers were used for the PCR. Libraries were prepared by immunoSEQ multiplex PCR; TCRdb keeps only in-frame clonotypes and omits some of them. The sample lists about 88,000 clones, around 89% seen once, with under 2.5% in the top ten. The receptor was derived from a young man in good health and CMV-seronegative. Material for sequencing was PBMCs. The gene calls are TRBV2 and TRBJ2-7, with D perhaps matching TRBD1 (8 bases). CDR3: CASRRGQARKPGGRSDEQYF. The DNA for the CDR3 is TGTGCCAGCAGAAGGGGACAGGCCCGGAAGCCAGGCGGGAGATCGGACGAGCAGTACTTC.